The following is a T cell receptor beta chain sequence with its context. The entry originates in a study of shared clonotypes between healthy human individuals. CD45RO-negative CD8 cells positively selected for CCR7 made up the naive population, which excluded terminally differentiated effector memory CD45RA+ cells. The assay was immunoSEQ multiplex PCR, and TCRdb's table has in-frame clones only and misses some. The sample has about 2 million clones, about 95% seen once. The sequencing sample was made of naive CD8+ T cells sorted from blood. The receptor's source is a man aged 18 to 30 in good health.

CDR3 region: CASSFPSGPNTGELFF. The CDR3 nucleotides are TGTGCCAGCAGTTTCCCCTCGGGTCCGAACACCGGGGAGCTGTTTTTT. The gene calls are TRBV27 and TRBJ2-2; unclear D gene. The CDR3 sequence is 16 residues long. The germline V gene has CDR1 MNHEY and CDR2 SMNVEV (reference sequence). Trimming removed 3 bases at V and 0 bases at J, with 11 bases between.